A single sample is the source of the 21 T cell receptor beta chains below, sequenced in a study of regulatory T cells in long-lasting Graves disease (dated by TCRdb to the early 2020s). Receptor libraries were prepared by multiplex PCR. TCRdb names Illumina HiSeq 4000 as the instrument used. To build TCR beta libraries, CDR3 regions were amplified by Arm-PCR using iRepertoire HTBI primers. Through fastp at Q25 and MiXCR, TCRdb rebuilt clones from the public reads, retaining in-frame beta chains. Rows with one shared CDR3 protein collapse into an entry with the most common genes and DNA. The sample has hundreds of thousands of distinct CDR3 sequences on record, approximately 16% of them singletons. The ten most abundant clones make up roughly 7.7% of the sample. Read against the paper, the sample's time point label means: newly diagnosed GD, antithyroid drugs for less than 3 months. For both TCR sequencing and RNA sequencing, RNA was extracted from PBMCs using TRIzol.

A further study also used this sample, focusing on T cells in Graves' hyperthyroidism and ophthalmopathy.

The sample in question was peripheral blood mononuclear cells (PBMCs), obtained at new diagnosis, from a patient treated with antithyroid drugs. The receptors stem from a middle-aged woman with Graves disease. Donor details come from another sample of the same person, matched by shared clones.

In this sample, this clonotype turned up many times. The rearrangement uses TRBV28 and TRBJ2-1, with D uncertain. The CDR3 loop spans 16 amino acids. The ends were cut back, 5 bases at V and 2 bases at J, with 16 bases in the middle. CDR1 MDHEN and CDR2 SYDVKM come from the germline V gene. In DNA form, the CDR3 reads TGTGCCAGCAGTAAGTTTGTTCCCAGAACCTACAATGAGCAGTTCTTC. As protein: CASSKFVPRTYNEQFF. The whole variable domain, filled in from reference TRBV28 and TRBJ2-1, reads DVKVTQSSRYLVKRTGEKVFLECVQDMDHENMFWYRQDPGLGLRLIYFSYDVKMKEKGDIPEGYSVSREKKERFSLILESASTNQTSMYLCASSKFVPRTYNEQFFGPGTRLTVL.

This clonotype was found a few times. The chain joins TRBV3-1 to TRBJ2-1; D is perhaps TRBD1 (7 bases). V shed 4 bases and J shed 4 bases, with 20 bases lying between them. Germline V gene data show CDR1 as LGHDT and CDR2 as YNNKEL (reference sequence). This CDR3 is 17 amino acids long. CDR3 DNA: TGTGCCAGCAGCCCCACGAGGCGGGACAGAGCTTACAATGAGCAGTTCTTC. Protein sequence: CASSPTRRDRAYNEQFF.

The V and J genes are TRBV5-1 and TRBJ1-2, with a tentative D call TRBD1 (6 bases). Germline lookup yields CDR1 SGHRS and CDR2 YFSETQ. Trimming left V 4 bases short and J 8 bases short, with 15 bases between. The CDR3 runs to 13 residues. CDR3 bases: TGCGCCAGCAGCCCCGGGGGGCCTGAGGGCTACACCTTC. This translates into CASSPGGPEGYTF.

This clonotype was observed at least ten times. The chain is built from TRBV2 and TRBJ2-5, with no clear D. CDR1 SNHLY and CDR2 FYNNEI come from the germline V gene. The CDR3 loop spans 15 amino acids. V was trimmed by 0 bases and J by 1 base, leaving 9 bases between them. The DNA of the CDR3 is TGTGCCAGCAGTGAAGCGCTTGCGTCCCAAGAGACCCAGTACTTC. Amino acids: CASSEALASQETQYF. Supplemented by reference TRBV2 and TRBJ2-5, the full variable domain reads EPEVTQTPSHQVTQMGQEVILRCVPISNHLYFYWYRQILGQKVEFLVSFYNNEISEKSEIFDDQFSVERPDGSNFTLKIRSTKLEDSAMYFCASSEALASQETQYFGPGTRLLVL.

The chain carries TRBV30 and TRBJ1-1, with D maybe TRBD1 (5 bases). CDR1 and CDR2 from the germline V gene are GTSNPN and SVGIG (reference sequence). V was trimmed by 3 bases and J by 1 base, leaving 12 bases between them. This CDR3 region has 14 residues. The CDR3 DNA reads TGTGCCTGGAGAACGGGGCAGGGGAACACTGAAGCTTTCTTT. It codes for CAWRTGQGNTEAFF.

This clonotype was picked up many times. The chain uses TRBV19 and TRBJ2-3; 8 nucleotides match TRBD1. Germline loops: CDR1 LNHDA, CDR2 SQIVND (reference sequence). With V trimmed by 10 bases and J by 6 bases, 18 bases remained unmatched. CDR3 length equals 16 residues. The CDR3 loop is CATTEDWTGSLDTQYF. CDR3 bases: TGTGCCACCACAGAAGATTGGACAGGGTCCCTCGATACGCAGTATTTT.

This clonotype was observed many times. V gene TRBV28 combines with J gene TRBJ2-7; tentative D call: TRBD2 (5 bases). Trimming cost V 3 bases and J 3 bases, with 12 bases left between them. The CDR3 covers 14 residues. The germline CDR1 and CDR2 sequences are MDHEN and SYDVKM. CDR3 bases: TGTGCCAGCAGTTTTAGAGGGTACCTCTACGAGCAGTACTTC. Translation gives CASSFRGYLYEQYF.

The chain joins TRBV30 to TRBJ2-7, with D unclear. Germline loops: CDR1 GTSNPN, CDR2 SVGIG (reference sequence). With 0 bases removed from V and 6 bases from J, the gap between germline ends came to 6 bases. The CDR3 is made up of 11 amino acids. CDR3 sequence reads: CAWSVGCEQYF. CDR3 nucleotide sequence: TGTGCCTGGAGTGTCGGCTGCGAGCAGTACTTC.

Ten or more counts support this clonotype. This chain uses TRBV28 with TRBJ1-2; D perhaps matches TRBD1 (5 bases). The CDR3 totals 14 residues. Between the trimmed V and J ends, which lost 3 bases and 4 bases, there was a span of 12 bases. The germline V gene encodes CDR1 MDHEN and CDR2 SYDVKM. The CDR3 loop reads CASSLGDSSYGYTF. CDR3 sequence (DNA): TGTGCCAGCAGTTTGGGGGACTCAAGCTATGGCTACACCTTC.

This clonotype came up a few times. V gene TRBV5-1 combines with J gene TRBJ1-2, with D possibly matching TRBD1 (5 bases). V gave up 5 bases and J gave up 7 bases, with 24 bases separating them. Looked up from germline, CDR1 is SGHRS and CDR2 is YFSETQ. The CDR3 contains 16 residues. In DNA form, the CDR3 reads TGCGCCAGCAGGCTCGGGGCGGCGGGCACCCCCGGTGGCTACACCTTC. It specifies CASRLGAAGTPGGYTF. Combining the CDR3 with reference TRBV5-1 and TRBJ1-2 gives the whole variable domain KAGVTQTPRYLIKTRGQQVTLSCSPISGHRSVSWYQQTPGQGLQFLFEYFSETQRNKGNFPGRFSGRQFSNSRSEMNVSTLELGDSALYLCASRLGAAGTPGGYTFGSGTRLTVV.

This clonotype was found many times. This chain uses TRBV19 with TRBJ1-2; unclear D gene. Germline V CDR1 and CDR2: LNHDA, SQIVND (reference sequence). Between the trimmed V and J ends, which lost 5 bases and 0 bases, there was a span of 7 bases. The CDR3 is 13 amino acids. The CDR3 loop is CASSPAANYGYTF. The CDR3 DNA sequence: TGTGCCAGTAGTCCAGCGGCTAACTATGGCTACACCTTC. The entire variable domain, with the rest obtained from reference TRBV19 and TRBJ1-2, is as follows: DGGITQSPKYLFRKEGQNVTLSCEQNLNHDAMYWYRQDPGQGLRLIYYSQIVNDFQKGDIAEGYSVSREKKESFPLTVTSAQKNPTAFYLCASSPAANYGYTFGSGTRLTVV.

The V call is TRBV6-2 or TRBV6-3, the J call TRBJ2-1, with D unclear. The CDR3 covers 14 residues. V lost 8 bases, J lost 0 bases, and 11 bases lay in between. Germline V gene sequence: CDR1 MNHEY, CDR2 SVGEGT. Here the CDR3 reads CASSIDHSYNEQFF. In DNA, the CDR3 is TGTGCCAGCTCCATTGATCACTCCTACAATGAGCAGTTCTTC.

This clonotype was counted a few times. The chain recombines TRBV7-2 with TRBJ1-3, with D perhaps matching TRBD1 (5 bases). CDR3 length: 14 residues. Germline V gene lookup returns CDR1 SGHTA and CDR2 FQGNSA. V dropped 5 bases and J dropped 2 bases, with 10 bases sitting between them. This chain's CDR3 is CASSVGTPGNTIYF. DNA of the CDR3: TGTGCCAGCAGCGTAGGGACTCCTGGAAACACCATATATTTT.

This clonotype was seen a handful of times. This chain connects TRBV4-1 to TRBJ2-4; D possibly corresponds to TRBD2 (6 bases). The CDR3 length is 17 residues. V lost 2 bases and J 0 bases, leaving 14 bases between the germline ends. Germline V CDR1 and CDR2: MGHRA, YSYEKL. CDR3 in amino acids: CASSQRPDGGAKNIQYF. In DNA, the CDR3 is TGCGCCAGCAGCCAACGGCCCGACGGGGGAGCCAAAAACATTCAGTACTTC.

The CDR3 sequence: CSVRGTAKNIQYF. For the CDR3, the DNA is TGCAGCGTCAGGGGGACGGCCAAAAACATTCAGTACTTC. The V gene is TRBV29-1, the J gene TRBJ2-4; 7 nucleotides agree with TRBD1. The CDR3 length is 13 residues. Germline CDR1 SQVTM, CDR2 ANQGSEA. V shed 6 bases and J 1 base; nucleotides not matched to a gene: 3.

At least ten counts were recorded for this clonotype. The CDR3 loop reads CASSRLRQETQYF. CDR3 DNA sequence: TGTGCCAGCAGCCGCCTTAGACAAGAGACCCAGTACTTC. This sequence joins TRBV12-3 or TRBV12-4 and TRBJ2-5; D is unclear. This CDR3 has 13 amino acids. V shed 6 bases and J shed 2 bases, with 10 bases lying between them.

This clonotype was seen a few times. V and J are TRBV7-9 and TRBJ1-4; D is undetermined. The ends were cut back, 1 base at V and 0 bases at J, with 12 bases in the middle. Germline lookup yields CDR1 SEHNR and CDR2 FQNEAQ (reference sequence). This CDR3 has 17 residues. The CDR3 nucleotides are TGTGCCAGCAGCTTAGGATTAGGGATTGCAACTAATGAAAAACTGTTTTTT. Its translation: CASSLGLGIATNEKLFF.

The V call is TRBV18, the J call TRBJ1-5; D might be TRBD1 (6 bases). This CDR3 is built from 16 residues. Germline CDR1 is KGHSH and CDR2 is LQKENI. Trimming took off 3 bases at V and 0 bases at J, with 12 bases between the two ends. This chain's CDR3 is CASSPPGQPSNQPQHF. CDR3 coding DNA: TGTGCCAGCTCACCGCCTGGACAGCCTAGCAATCAGCCCCAGCATTTT. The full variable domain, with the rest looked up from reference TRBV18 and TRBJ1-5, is NAGVMQNPRHLVRRRGQEARLRCSPMKGHSHVYWYRQLPEEGLKFMVYLQKENIIDESGMPKERFSAEFPKEGPSILRIQQVVRGDSAAYFCASSPPGQPSNQPQHFGDGTRLSIL.

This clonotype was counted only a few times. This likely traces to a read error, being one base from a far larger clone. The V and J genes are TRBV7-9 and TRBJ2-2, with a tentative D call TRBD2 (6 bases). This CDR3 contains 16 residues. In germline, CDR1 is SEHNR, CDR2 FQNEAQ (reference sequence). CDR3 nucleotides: TGTGCCAGCAGCTTATGGGGACTCACGAACGCCGGGGAGCTGTTTTTT. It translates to CASSLWGLTNAGELFF.

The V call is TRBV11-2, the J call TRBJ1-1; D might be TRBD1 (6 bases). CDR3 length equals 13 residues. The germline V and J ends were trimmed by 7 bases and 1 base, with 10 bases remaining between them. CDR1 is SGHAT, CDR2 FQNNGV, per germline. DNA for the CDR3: TGTGCCAGCACGGGGGGCAGGAACACTGAAGCTTTCTTT. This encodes CASTGGRNTEAFF.

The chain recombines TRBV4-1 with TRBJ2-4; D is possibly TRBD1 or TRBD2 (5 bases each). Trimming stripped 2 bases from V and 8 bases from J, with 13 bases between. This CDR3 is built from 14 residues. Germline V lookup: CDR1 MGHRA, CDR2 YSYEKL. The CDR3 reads CASSQSQQGDIQYF. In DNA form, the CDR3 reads TGCGCCAGCAGCCAAAGTCAGCAGGGAGACATTCAGTACTTC.